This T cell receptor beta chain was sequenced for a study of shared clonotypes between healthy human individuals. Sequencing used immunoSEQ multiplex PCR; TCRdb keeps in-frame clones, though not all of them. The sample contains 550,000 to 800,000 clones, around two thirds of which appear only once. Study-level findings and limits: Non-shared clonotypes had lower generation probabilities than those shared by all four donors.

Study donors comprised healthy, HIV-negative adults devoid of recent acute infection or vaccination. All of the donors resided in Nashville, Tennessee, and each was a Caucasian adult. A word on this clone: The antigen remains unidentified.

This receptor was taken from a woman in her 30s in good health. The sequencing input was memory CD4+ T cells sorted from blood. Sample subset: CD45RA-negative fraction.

CDR3 loop: CASGTGVEDEQFF. CDR3 sequence (DNA): TGTGCCAGCGGAACAGGGGTGGAGGATGAGCAGTTCTTC. J is TRBJ2-1 and V is TRBV18, with 7 bases identical to TRBD1. The germline gives CDR1 KGHSH, CDR2 LQKENI. The CDR3 covers 13 residues. J lost 8 bases, V lost 8 bases, and 9 bases had no gene match. The full variable domain, completed using reference TRBV18 and TRBJ2-1, is NAGVMQNPRHLVRRRGQEARLRCSPMKGHSHVYWYRQLPEEGLKFMVYLQKENIIDESGMPKERFSAEFPKEGPSILRIQQVVRGDSAAYFCASGTGVEDEQFFGPGTRLTVL.